Sequencing of this T cell receptor beta chain was carried out in a study of T cells in Graves' hyperthyroidism and ophthalmopathy. Study at large: Peripheral blood was drawn at first diagnosis, prior to all treatment. Study-wide results and caveats: Researchers report that a 13 V-J model separated ophthalmopathy from stable hyperthyroidism.

TCR beta CDR3 sequences were amplified from RNA transcripts. Initially, a first-round RT-PCR of the TCR CDR3 employed the HTBI primer set. One entry per CDR3 protein, called by TCRdb with MiXCR from the multiplex PCR reads. The data contain hundreds of thousands of distinct CDR3 sequences, approximately 25% of them seen just once; the ten biggest clones take up under 40%. Diagnoses were made from clinical symptoms, serum measures (thyroxine and TRAb), thyroid ultrasound and orbital computed tomography. About this clonotype itself: Its antigen is unknown.

CDR1 and CDR2 from the germline V gene are MNHNS and SASEGT. The CDR3 has 15 residues. The V and J ends lost 7 bases and 2 bases respectively, with 18 bases between them. The source of this sequence is a woman aged 40 to 50 with Graves' ophthalmopathy. This sequence joins TRBV6-1 and TRBJ2-7; D may be TRBD2 (6 bases). The sequencing sample was made of blood. This CDR3 is CASTNGGLGPYEQYF. Written as DNA, the CDR3 is TGTGCCAGCACCAATGGGGGACTGGGCCCCTACGAGCAGTACTTC.